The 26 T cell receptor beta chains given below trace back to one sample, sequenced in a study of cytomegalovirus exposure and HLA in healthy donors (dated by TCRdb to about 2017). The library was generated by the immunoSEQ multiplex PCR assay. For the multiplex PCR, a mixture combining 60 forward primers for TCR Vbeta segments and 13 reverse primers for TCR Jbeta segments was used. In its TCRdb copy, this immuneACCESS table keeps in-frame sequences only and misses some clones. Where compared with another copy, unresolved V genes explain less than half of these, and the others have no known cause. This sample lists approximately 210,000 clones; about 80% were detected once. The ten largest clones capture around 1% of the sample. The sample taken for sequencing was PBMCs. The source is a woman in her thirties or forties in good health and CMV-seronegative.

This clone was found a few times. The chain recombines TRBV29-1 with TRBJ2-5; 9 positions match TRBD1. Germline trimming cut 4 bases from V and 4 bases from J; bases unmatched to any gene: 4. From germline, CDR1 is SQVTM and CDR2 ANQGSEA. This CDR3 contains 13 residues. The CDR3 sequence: CSVGGQGRETQYF. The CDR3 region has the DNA TGCAGCGTTGGAGGACAGGGGAGAGAGACCCAGTACTTC.

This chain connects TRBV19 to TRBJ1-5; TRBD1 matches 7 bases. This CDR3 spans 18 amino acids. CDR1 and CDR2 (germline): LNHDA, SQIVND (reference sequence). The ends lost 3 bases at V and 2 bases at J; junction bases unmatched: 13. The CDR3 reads CASSIWGTVRPGNQPQHF. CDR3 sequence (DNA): TGTGCCAGTAGTATCTGGGGGACAGTGCGTCCCGGCAATCAGCCCCAGCATTTT.

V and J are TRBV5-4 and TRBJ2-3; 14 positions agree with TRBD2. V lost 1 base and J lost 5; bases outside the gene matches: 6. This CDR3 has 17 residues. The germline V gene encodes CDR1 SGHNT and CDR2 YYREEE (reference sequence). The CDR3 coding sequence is TGTGCCAGCAGCTTGAGACTAGCGGGAGGGCAGAAAGATACGCAGTATTTT. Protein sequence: CASSLRLAGGQKDTQYF.

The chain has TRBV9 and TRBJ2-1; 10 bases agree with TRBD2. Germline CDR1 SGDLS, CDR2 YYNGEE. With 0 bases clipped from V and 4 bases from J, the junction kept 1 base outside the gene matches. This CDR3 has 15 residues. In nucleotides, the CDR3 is TGTGCCAGCAGCGTAGAGACTAGCGGGTACAATGAGCAGTTCTTC. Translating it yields CASSVETSGYNEQFF.

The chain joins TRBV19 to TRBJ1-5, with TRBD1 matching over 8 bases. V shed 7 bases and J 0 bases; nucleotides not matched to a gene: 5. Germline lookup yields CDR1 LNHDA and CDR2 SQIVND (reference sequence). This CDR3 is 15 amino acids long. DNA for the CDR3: TGTGCCAGTAAAACCACAGGGGGTAGCAATCAGCCCCAGCATTTT. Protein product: CASKTTGGSNQPQHF.

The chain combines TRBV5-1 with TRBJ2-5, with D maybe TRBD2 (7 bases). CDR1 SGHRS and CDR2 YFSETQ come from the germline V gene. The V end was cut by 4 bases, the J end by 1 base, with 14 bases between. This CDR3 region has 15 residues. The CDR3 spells CASSLGGTLQETQYF. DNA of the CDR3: TGCGCCAGCAGCCTCGGGGGGACACTCCAAGAGACCCAGTACTTC.

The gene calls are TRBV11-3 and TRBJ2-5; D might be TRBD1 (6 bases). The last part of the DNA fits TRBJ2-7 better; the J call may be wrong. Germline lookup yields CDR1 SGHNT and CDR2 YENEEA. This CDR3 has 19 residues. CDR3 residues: CASSPTGYLAKIRSYEQYF. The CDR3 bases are TGTGCCAGCAGCCCCACAGGGTATCTAGCCAAAATAAGATCCTACGAGCAGTACTTC.

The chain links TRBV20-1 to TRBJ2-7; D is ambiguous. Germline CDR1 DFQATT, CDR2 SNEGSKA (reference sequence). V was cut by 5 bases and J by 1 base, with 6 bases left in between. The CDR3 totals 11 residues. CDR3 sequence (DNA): TGCAGTGCTGGGCCGTCCTACGAGCAGTACTTC. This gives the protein CSAGPSYEQYF.

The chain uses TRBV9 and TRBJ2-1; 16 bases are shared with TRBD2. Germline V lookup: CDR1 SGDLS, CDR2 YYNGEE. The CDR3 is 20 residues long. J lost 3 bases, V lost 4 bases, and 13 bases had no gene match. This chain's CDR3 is CASSRFPGTSGGGNYNEQFF. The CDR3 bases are TGTGCCAGCAGCCGATTTCCCGGGACTAGCGGGGGGGGGAACTACAATGAGCAGTTCTTC.

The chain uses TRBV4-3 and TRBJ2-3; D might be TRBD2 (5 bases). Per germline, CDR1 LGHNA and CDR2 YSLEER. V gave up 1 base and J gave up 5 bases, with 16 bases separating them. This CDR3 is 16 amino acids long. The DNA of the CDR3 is TGCGCCAGCAGCCAAGCACCGGGAAAGGGTGGAGATACGCAGTATTTT. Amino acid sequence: CASSQAPGKGGDTQYF.

CDR3 amino acids: CATSRDLGTSNTGELFF. CDR3 DNA sequence: TGTGCCACCAGCAGAGACCTGGGGACATCGAACACCGGGGAGCTGTTTTTT. The rearrangement uses TRBV15 and TRBJ2-2; possibly TRBD1 for D (6 bases). V lost 0 bases and J 0 bases, leaving 11 bases between the germline ends. From germline, CDR1 is LNHNV and CDR2 YYDKDF (reference sequence). This CDR3 spans 17 amino acids. The whole variable domain, filled in from reference TRBV15 and TRBJ2-2, reads DAMVIQNPRYQVTQFGKPVTLSCSQTLNHNVMYWYQQKSSQAPKLLFHYYDKDFNNEADTPDNFQSRRPNTSFCFLDIRSPGLGDTAMYLCATSRDLGTSNTGELFFGEGSRLTVL.

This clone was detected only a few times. For the CDR3, the DNA is TGTGCCAGCAGCTTACAGGAGACCCAGTACTTC. Its protein is CASSLQETQYF. V usage is TRBV11-3 and J usage is TRBJ2-5; unclear D gene. Germline lookup yields CDR1 SGHNT and CDR2 YENEEA. There are 11 residues in the CDR3. V lost 2 bases to trimming and J lost 5 bases, with 3 bases between them.

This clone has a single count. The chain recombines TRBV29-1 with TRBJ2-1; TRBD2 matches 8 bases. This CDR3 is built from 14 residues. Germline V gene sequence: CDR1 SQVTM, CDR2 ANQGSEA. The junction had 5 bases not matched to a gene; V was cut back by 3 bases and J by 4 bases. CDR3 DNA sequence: TGCAGCGTTGATCGGGGGGGCGCGTACAATGAGCAGTTCTTC. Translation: CSVDRGGAYNEQFF.

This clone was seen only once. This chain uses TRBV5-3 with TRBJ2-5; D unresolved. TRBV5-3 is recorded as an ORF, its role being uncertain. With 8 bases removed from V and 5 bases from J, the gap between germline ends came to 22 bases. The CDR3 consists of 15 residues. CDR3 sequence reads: CARTLGSHVHETQYF. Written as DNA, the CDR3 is TGTGCCAGGACGCTGGGCTCCCACGTTCACGAGACCCAGTACTTC.

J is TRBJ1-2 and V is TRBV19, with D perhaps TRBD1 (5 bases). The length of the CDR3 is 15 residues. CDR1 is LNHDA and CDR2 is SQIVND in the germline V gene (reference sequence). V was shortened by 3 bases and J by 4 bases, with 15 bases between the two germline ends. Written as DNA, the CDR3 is TGTGCCAGTAGTATTGGGGCGGGGCCCGGCTATGGCTACACCTTC. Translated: CASSIGAGPGYGYTF.

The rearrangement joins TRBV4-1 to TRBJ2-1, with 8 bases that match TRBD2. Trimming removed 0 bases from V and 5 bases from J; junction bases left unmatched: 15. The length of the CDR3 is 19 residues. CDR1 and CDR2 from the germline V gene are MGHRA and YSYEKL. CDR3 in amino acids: CASSQDTGGPPTRDNEQFF. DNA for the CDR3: TGCGCCAGCAGCCAAGATACGGGAGGGCCACCAACTAGAGACAATGAGCAGTTCTTC.

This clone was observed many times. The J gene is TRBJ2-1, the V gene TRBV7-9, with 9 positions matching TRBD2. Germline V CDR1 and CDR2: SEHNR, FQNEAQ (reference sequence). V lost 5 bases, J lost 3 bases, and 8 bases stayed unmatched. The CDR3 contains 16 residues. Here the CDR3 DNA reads TGTGCCAGCAGCCATAAGCGGGAGGCCCACTACAATGAGCAGTTCTTC. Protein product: CASSHKREAHYNEQFF.

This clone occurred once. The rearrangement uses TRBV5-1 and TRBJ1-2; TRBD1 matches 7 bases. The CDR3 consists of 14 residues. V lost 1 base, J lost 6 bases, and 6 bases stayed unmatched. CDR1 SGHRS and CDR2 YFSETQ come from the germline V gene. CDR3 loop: CASSLTTGINGYTF. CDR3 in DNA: TGCGCCAGCAGCTTGACGACAGGGATCAATGGCTACACCTTC.

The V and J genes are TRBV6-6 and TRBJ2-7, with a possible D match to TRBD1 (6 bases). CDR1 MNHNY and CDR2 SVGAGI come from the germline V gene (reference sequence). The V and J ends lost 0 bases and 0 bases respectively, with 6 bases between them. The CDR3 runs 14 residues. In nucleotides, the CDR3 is TGTGCCAGCAGTTACTCGGACAGCTCCTACGAGCAGTACGTC. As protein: CASSYSDSSYEQYV.

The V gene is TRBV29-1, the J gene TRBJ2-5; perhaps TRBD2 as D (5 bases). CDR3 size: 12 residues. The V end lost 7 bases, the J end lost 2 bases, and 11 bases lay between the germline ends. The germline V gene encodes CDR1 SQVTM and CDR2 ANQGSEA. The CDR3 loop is CSAVRGQETQYF. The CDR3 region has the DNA TGCAGCGCCGTTCGGGGTCAAGAGACCCAGTACTTC.

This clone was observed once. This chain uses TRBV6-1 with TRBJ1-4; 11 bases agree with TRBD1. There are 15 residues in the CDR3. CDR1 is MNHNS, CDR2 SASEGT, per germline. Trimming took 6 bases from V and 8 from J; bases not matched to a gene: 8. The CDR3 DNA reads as TGTGCCAGCAGCCAACAAGGGACAGGGGGGGAAAAACTGTTTTTT. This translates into CASSQQGTGGEKLFF.

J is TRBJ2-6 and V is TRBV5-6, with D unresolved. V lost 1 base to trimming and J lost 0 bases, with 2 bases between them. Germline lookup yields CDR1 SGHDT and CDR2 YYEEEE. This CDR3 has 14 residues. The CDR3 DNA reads TGTGCCAGCAGCTTGTACTCTGGGGCCAACGTCCTGACTTTC. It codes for CASSLYSGANVLTF. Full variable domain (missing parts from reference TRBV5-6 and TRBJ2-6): DAGVTQSPTHLIKTRGQQVTLRCSPKSGHDTVSWYQQALGQGPQFIFQYYEEEERQRGNFPDRFSGHQFPNYSSELNVNALLLGDSALYLCASSLYSGANVLTFGAGSRLTVL.

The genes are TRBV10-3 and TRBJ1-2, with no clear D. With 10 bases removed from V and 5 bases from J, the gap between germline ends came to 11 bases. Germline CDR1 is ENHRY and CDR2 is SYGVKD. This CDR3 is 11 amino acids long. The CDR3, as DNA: TGTGCCACCCAAGATGAGTATGGCTACACCTTC. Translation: CATQDEYGYTF.

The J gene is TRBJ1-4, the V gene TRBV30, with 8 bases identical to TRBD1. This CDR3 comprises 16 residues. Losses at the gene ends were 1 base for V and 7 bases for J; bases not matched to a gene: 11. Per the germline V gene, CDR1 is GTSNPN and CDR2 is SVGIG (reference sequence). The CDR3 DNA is TGTGCCTGGAGTGAACGACAGGGGCTTCTAGGTGAAAAACTGTTTTTT. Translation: CAWSERQGLLGEKLFF. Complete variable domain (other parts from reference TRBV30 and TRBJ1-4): SQTIHQWPATLVQPVGSPLSLECTVEGTSNPNLYWYRQAAGRGLQLLFYSVGIGQISSEVPQNLSASRPQDRQFILSSKKLLLSDSGFYLCAWSERQGLLGEKLFFGSGTQLSVL.

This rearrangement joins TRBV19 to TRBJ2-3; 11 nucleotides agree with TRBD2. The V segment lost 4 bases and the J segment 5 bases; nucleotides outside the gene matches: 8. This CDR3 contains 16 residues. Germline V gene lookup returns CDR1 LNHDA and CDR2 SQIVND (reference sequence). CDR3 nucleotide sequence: TGTGCCAGTAGTAGGAAGACTAGCGGGAATGTAGATACGCAGTATTTT. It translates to CASSRKTSGNVDTQYF.

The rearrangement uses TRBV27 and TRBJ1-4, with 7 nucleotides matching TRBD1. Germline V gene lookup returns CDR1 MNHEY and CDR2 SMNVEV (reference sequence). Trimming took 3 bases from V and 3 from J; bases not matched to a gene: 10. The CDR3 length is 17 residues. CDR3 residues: CASSLARGKVANEKLFF. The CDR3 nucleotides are TGTGCCAGCAGTTTGGCCAGGGGGAAGGTGGCTAATGAAAAACTGTTTTTT.